This TCR beta chain was observed in a study of T cell responses to AZD1222 COVID-19 vaccine. The V gene's germline CDR1 is LGHDT and CDR2 YNNKEL (reference sequence). The junction had 3 bases not matched to a gene; V was cut back by 2 bases and J by 4 bases. The length of the CDR3 is 15 residues. Some clones are missing from TCRdb's copy, which holds only in-frame ones; the method was immunoSEQ multiplex PCR. The sample holds fewer than 200,000 clones, approximately 94% seen once. Points from the study as a whole: Clonal diversity was possibly underestimated, and white British individuals and females predominated among donors.

Notes on this clone: Antigen: not known.

The J gene is TRBJ2-7, the V gene TRBV3-1 (or the pseudogene TRBV3-2); 12 bases agree with TRBD2. The sequencing used peripheral blood, collected on day 0 of AZD1222 vaccination. This sequence was found in an adult in good health. As DNA, the CDR3 is TGTGCCAGCAGCCAAAGGACTAGCGGGATATACGAGCAGTACTTC. Residues: CASSQRTSGIYEQYF.